This T cell receptor (beta chain) was recovered during a study of blood T cell repertoires in COVID-19. Study-level information: Samples of COVID-19 (acute and convalescent) were obtained from the United States, Italy and Spain. PBMCs, B-cell-depleted T cells, or T cells were the source of the cDNA or gDNA that made up the material.

Methods used by the authors: By means of reference gene primer amplification, nucleated cell counts were estimated. Measured with immunoSEQ multiplex PCR; TCRdb has only the in-frame clones, and not every one. V and J calls and clone size follow that table, whereas D and trimming were derived from the DNA. The sample contains tens of thousands of clones, about 90% of which appear only once. V lost 1 base and J lost 0; bases outside the gene matches: 4. This CDR3 region has 18 residues. Germline V CDR1 and CDR2: SGHTA, FQGNSA. This clonotype was obtained from an elderly woman with active or convalescent COVID-19. V and J are TRBV7-2 and TRBJ1-3, with 12 bases that match TRBD1. Sequencing used peripheral blood. The CDR3 region has the DNA TGTGCCAGCAGCTTAGTAGGGACAGGGGGCAACTCTGGAAACACCATATATTTT. This codes for CASSLVGTGGNSGNTIYF.